Reported below is one TCR beta chain. Sequenced by immunoSEQ multiplex PCR; TCRdb stores in-frame clones only, minus some. The sample has just over 300,000 clones; over 75% are singletons. This specimen belongs to a study of blood T cell repertoires in COVID-19. Sequencing used PBMCs or T cells enriched from blood (not recorded which). This clonotype originated in a woman between 40 and 55 years old who had recovered from COVID-19.

The CDR3 sequence is CASSSDSYYGYTF. CDR3 DNA sequence: TGTGCCAGCAGCTCGGACAGCTACTATGGCTACACCTTC. The chain has TRBV11-2 and TRBJ1-2; possibly TRBD1 for D (6 bases). CDR1 SGHAT and CDR2 FQNNGV come from the germline V gene. CDR3 length: 13 amino acids. V lost 4 bases and J lost 3, with 9 bases in between.